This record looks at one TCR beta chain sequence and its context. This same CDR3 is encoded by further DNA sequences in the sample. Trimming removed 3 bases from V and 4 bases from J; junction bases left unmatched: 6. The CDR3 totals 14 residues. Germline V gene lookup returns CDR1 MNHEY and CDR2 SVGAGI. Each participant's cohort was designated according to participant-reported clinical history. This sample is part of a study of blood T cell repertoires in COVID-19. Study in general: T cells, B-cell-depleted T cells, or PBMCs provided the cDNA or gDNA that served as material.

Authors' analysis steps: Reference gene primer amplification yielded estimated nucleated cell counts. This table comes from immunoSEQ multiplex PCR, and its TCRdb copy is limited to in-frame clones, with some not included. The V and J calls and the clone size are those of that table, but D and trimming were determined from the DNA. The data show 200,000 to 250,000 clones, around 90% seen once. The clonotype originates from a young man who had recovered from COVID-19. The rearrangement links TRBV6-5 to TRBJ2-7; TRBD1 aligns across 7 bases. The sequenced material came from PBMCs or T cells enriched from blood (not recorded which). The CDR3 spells CASSYRTGPYEQYF. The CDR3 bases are TGTGCCAGCAGTTATAGGACAGGACCTTACGAGCAGTACTTC.